This entry features one TCR beta chain sequence. Its antigen is unknown. 13 Jbeta primers and 60 Vbeta primers were used for the PCR. Sequenced by immunoSEQ multiplex PCR; TCRdb stores in-frame clones only, minus some. Of some 200,000 clones listed, approximately 85% are singletons. The source of the sample is a study of cytomegalovirus exposure and HLA in healthy donors. V was shortened by 8 bases and J by 14 bases, with 16 bases between the two germline ends. Germline CDR1 LGHNT, CDR2 FRNRAP. This CDR3 has 11 residues. Donors consisted of healthy bone marrow donors. Overall study findings and caveats: High specificity and sensitivity for cytomegalovirus status were reported for the classifier. TCR beta V segments were, for the most part, productive about 87% or about 30% of the time in an earlier analysis. The study designated over 150 TCR beta chains cytomegalovirus-associated.

The sequence was collected from a girl aged 5-17 years in good health and CMV-seropositive. Sequencing was done on a sample of PBMCs. The chain uses TRBV12-5 and TRBJ2-1; a possible D gene is TRBD1 (6 bases). CDR3 nucleotides: TGTGCTAGTTTGAGGACAGAAGAGAAGTTCTTC. Its translation is CASLRTEEKFF.